A selection of T cell receptor beta chains follows, all from one sample in a study of T cell clones after liver transplantation. Measured with immunoSEQ multiplex PCR; TCRdb has only the in-frame clones, and not every one. There are 7,500 to 10,000 clones in the sample; approximately 78% occur only once, and around 56% lies in the top ten. Source: CD8+ T cells from blood, taken at the 22-month timepoint. The receptors were sampled from a human patient who received a liver transplant. Some T cells may trace back to the graft donor. The CDR3 runs from the conserved cysteine through the conserved F or W. The D gene is left open where the match is weak. Clone sizes are given selectively: once, few, many, or a class where the clone is expanded.

j_call: TRBJ2-2
d_call: -
clone_size: -
v_call: TRBV6-4
cdr3_aa: CASSDSTVAGTGELFF
cdr3_nt: TGTGCCAGCAGTGACTCGACGGTAGCCGGCACCGGGGAGCTGTTTTTT

j_call: TRBJ2-7
d_call: -
clone_size: -
v_call: TRBV6-1
cdr3_aa: CASTPDDEQYF
cdr3_nt: TGTGCCAGCACGCCGGACGACGAGCAGTACTTC

j_call: TRBJ1-4
d_call: TRBD1
clone_size: -
v_call: TRBV5-3
cdr3_aa: CARSRQGRQEKLFF
cdr3_nt: TGTGCCAGAAGCCGACAGGGCCGGCAGGAAAAACTGTTTTTT

j_call: TRBJ2-7
d_call: -
clone_size: -
v_call: TRBV29-1
cdr3_aa: CSVEQGNSYEQYF
cdr3_nt: TGCAGCGTTGAACAGGGGAACTCCTACGAGCAGTACTTC

j_call: TRBJ1-2
d_call: -
clone_size: -
v_call: TRBV9
cdr3_aa: CASSEGYYGYTF
cdr3_nt: TGTGCCAGCAGCGAGGGTTACTATGGCTACACCTTC

j_call: TRBJ2-2
d_call: TRBD1
clone_size: few
v_call: TRBV7-9
cdr3_aa: CASSTGYATGDTGELFF
cdr3_nt: TGTGCCAGCAGCACAGGCTACGCGACAGGGGACACCGGGGAGCTGTTTTTT

j_call: TRBJ1-5
d_call: -
clone_size: -
v_call: TRBV28
cdr3_aa: CASRGNQPQHF
cdr3_nt: TGTGCAAGTAGAGGCAATCAGCCCCAGCATTTT

j_call: TRBJ1-4
d_call: TRBD1
clone_size: once
v_call: TRBV13
cdr3_aa: CASSLGGTGGEKLFF
cdr3_nt: TGTGCCAGCAGCTTAGGTGGGACAGGGGGTGAAAAACTGTTTTTT

j_call: TRBJ1-2
d_call: -
clone_size: -
v_call: TRBV28
cdr3_aa: CASSFYGDNYGYTF
cdr3_nt: TGTGCCAGCAGTTTTTACGGGGATAACTATGGCTACACCTTC

j_call: TRBJ2-7
d_call: TRBD1
clone_size: few
v_call: TRBV6-5
cdr3_aa: CASSYQTGYEQYF
cdr3_nt: TGTGCCAGCAGTTACCAGACAGGGTACGAGCAGTACTTC

j_call: TRBJ2-3
d_call: -
clone_size: -
v_call: TRBV27
cdr3_aa: CASSFTSDTQYF
cdr3_nt: TGTGCCAGCAGTTTTACTTCAGATACGCAGTATTTT

j_call: TRBJ2-5
d_call: -
clone_size: -
v_call: TRBV6-1
cdr3_aa: CAGSRTGSRETQYF
cdr3_nt: TGTGCCGGCTCGCGAACAGGGTCCCGAGAGACCCAGTACTTC

j_call: TRBJ2-7
d_call: -
clone_size: -
v_call: TRBV9
cdr3_aa: CASSVGVSPTYEQYF
cdr3_nt: TGTGCCAGCAGCGTCGGGGTGTCGCCGACCTACGAGCAGTACTTC

j_call: TRBJ1-2
d_call: -
clone_size: medium-sized
v_call: TRBV7-6
cdr3_aa: CASSLGAGAEPYGYTF
cdr3_nt: TGTGCCAGCAGCTTAGGGGCCGGGGCCGAACCCTATGGCTACACCTTC

j_call: TRBJ2-1
d_call: -
clone_size: -
v_call: TRBV18
cdr3_aa: CASSSDSFTTYNEQFF
cdr3_nt: TGTGCCAGCTCATCGGACAGCTTCACCACCTACAATGAGCAGTTCTTC

j_call: TRBJ2-7
d_call: -
clone_size: -
v_call: TRBV19
cdr3_aa: CASSIASGHYEQYF
cdr3_nt: TGTGCCAGTAGTATAGCCTCGGGACACTACGAGCAGTACTTC

j_call: TRBJ2-7
d_call: TRBD2
clone_size: -
v_call: TRBV5-4
cdr3_aa: CASSLDLAGGPEQYF
cdr3_nt: TGTGCCAGCAGCTTGGATCTAGCGGGGGGGCCCGAGCAGTACTTC

j_call: TRBJ1-1
d_call: -
clone_size: -
v_call: TRBV5-4
cdr3_aa: CASSQEGKGTEAFF
cdr3_nt: TGTGCCAGCAGCCAAGAGGGCAAGGGCACTGAAGCTTTCTTT

j_call: TRBJ2-2
d_call: -
clone_size: -
v_call: TRBV11-1
cdr3_aa: CASSSGQRELFF
cdr3_nt: TGTGCCAGCAGCTCTGGTCAAAGGGAGCTGTTTTTT

j_call: TRBJ2-3
d_call: -
clone_size: once
v_call: TRBV5-6
cdr3_aa: CASSLEGHLSTDTQYF
cdr3_nt: TGTGCCAGCAGCTTGGAGGGACATCTGAGCACAGATACGCAGTATTTT

j_call: TRBJ2-2
d_call: -
clone_size: -
v_call: TRBV11-3
cdr3_aa: CASSPGDTGELFF
cdr3_nt: TGTGCCAGCAGCCCAGGGGACACCGGGGAGCTGTTTTTT

j_call: TRBJ2-7
d_call: -
clone_size: once
v_call: TRBV18
cdr3_aa: CASSPRRQGWSYEQYF
cdr3_nt: TGTGCCAGCTCACCAAGACGGCAGGGCTGGTCCTACGAGCAGTACTTC